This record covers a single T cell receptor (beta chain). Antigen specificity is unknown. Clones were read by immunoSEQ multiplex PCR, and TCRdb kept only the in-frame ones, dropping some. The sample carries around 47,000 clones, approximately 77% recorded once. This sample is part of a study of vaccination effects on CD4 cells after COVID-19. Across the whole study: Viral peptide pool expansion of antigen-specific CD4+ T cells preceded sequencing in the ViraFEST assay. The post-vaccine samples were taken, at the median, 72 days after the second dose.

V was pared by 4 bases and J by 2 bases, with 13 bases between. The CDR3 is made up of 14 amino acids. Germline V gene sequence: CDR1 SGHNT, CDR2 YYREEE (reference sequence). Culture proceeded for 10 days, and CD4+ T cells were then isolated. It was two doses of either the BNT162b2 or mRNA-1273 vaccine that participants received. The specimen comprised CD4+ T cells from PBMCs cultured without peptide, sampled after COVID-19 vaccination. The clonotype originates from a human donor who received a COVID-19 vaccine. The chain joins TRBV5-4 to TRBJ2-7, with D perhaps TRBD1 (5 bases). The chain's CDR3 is CASSLTTETYEQYF. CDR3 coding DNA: TGTGCCAGCAGCCTTACGACAGAGACCTACGAGCAGTACTTC. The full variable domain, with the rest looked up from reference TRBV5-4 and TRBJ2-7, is ETGVTQSPTHLIKTRGQQVTLRCSSQSGHNTVSWYQQALGQGPQFIFQYYREEENGRGNFPPRFSGLQFPNYSSELNVNALELDDSALYLCASSLTTETYEQYFGPGTRLTVT.